These T cell receptor beta chains were read from a single sample in a study of CD8 T cells in ankylosing spondylitis. MiXCR, run by TCRdb on the 5' RACE reads, gives a single entry per CDR3 protein. The table includes over 700,000 distinct CDR3 sequences, 15% to 20% detected once. The sample comprised blood, either unsorted or a sorted T cell fraction (not recorded which). Source of these receptors: a male donor with ankylosing spondylitis. CDR3s include the opening cysteine and the closing phenylalanine or tryptophan. D genes are given only for firm matches. The size of a clone is reported for some rows only, either as once, few or many, or as a class for expanded clones.

V gene	clone size	J gene	D gene	CDR3 DNA	CDR3 protein
TRBV5-1	NA	TRBJ2-1	TRBD2	TGCGCCAGCAGCAACCACCGGACAGGGACTAGCGGCTACAATGAGCAGTTCTTC	CASSNHRTGTSGYNEQFF
TRBV6-1	NA	TRBJ1-2	NA	TGTGCCAGCAGCCGAAACAGCCAACTTAACTATGGCTACACCTTC	CASSRNSQLNYGYTF
TRBV27	few	TRBJ1-4	TRBD1	TGTGCCAGCAGTGGCAGGGGGTTTGGAACTAATGAAAAACTGTTTTTT	CASSGRGFGTNEKLFF
TRBV10-3	NA	TRBJ2-7	TRBD2	TGTGCCACCGGACTAGAGGCCTACGAGCAGTACTTC	CATGLEAYEQYF
TRBV18	NA	TRBJ2-3	TRBD2	TGTGCCAGCTCAGTCCTCAGCGGGGAGGGAGATACGCAGTATTTT	CASSVLSGEGDTQYF
TRBV6-5	NA	TRBJ1-1	TRBD1	TGTGCCAGCAGTTACGGGACAGGAACTATGAACACTGAAGCTTTCTTT	CASSYGTGTMNTEAFF
TRBV30	NA	TRBJ2-1	TRBD1	TGTGCCTGGAGTTCTGGGCAGGGGGCTCTACGGGGTCAGTTCTTC	CAWSSGQGALRGQFF
TRBV15	few	TRBJ1-3	NA	TGTGCCACCAGCGCCTCGGGTTCTGGAAACACCATATATTTT	CATSASGSGNTIYF
TRBV11-1	few	TRBJ1-2	NA	TGTGCCAGCAGCTTTAAAGGCAGCCAACAGAGAATTAACTATGGCTACACCTTC	CASSFKGSQQRINYGYTF
TRBV9	NA	TRBJ2-3	NA	TGTGCCAGCAGCGTAGACGGACTGGCAGATACGCAGTATTTT	CASSVDGLADTQYF
TRBV5-1	NA	TRBJ1-1	NA	TGCGCCAGCAGCTTGGCTAACCAGAACACTGAAGCTTTCTTT	CASSLANQNTEAFF
TRBV20-1	NA	TRBJ1-1	NA	TGCAGTGCCCCCCCTACGGTAAACACTGAAGCTTTCTTT	CSAPPTVNTEAFF
TRBV12-3/TRBV12-4	NA	TRBJ1-2	TRBD1	TGTGCCAGCAGTTCCCGGGACAGGCTCTATGGCTACACCTTC	CASSSRDRLYGYTF
TRBV30	NA	TRBJ1-4	NA	TGTGCCTGGAGTTCCCGGCCCCCGGACGAAAAACTGTTTTTT	CAWSSRPPDEKLFF
TRBV19	NA	TRBJ2-3	NA	TGTGCCAGTAGTCACACTAGTGAGCACACAGATACGCAGTATTTT	CASSHTSEHTDTQYF
TRBV12-3/TRBV12-4	many	TRBJ2-7	TRBD1	TGTGCCAGCAGCCAAGCAGGGGGCAACTACGAGCAGTACTTC	CASSQAGGNYEQYF
TRBV9	NA	TRBJ1-1	NA	TGTGCCAGCAGCGTAGAGCCCACGTTAGAGGCTTTCTTT	CASSVEPTLEAFF
TRBV20-1	NA	TRBJ2-5	TRBD2	TGCAGTGCTACAACCAGACTAGCGAGACAAGAGACCCAGTACTTC	CSATTRLARQETQYF
TRBV13	many	TRBJ2-2	NA	TGTGCCAGCAGCTTAGGTCAGGGGAGCGGGGAGCTGTTTTTT	CASSLGQGSGELFF
TRBV5-6	few	TRBJ2-1	TRBD1	TGTGCCAGCAGCTTGGACGAGTCGCCGGGACAGGCCTACAATGAGCAGTTCTTC	CASSLDESPGQAYNEQFF
TRBV4-3	NA	TRBJ2-1	NA	TGCGCCAGCAGCCAAGATACAGGACGGCCCGAGCAGTTCTTC	CASSQDTGRPEQFF
TRBV6-1	NA	TRBJ2-1	TRBD1	TGTGCCAGCATTGACAGGGGGGGCCACAATGAGCAGTTCTTC	CASIDRGGHNEQFF
TRBV5-6	NA	TRBJ2-3	NA	TGTGCCAGCAGCCTCCCGAACAGGCCAGATACGCAGTATTTT	CASSLPNRPDTQYF
TRBV12-3/TRBV12-4	few	TRBJ1-2	NA	TGTGCCAGCAGTTTACGGGTTCCCCCCTATGGCTACACCTTC	CASSLRVPPYGYTF
TRBV5-6	few	TRBJ1-1	TRBD1	TGTGCCAGCACCTATGGACAGGGGGGCACTGAAGCTTTCTTT	CASTYGQGGTEAFF
TRBV12-3/TRBV12-4	many	TRBJ1-5	NA	TGTGCCAGCAGTTCGTCCGGTAGCAATCAGCCCCAGCATTTT	CASSSSGSNQPQHF
TRBV28	once	TRBJ2-1	NA	TGTGCCAGCAGTCCCCCGCGGTACGAGCAGTTCTTC	CASSPPRYEQFF
TRBV5-1	NA	TRBJ2-3	NA	TGCGCCAGCAGCTTGGCGGAGCCACGCACAGATACGCAGTATTTT	CASSLAEPRTDTQYF
TRBV29-1	NA	TRBJ2-2	NA	TGCAGCACGGAGTACACCGGGGAGCTGTTTTTT	CSTEYTGELFF
TRBV28	NA	TRBJ2-7	TRBD1	TGTGCCAGCAGTTTCCCTCCGAGGACAGGAATCTACGAGCAGTACTTC	CASSFPPRTGIYEQYF
TRBV12-3/TRBV12-4	NA	TRBJ1-1	NA	TGTGCCAGCACCGCCGGGGGGGGACGAACTGAAGCTTTCTTT	CASTAGGGRTEAFF
TRBV6-2/TRBV6-3	few	TRBJ2-7	TRBD1	TGTGCCAGCAGTTCGACAGGGTGGAACGAGCAGTACTTC	CASSSTGWNEQYF
TRBV9	few	TRBJ2-7	TRBD2	TGTGCCAGCAGCGTAGTTTCGAGCGGGAACTCCGAGCAGTACTTC	CASSVVSSGNSEQYF
TRBV30	NA	TRBJ1-5	NA	TGTGCCTGGAATGAAAGGGGCAATCAGCCCCAGCATTTT	CAWNERGNQPQHF
TRBV5-6	NA	TRBJ2-7	NA	TGTGCCAGCAGCTTCGCAGGTCTATTCTACGAGCAGTACTTC	CASSFAGLFYEQYF
TRBV7-9	few	TRBJ2-1	TRBD2	TGTGCCAGCAGCACAACTAGCGGGCCCCGCAATGAGCAGTTCTTC	CASSTTSGPRNEQFF
TRBV29-1	few	TRBJ1-2	NA	TGCAGCGTTGAAGAAGGCGTCAAACTACTCTATGGCTACACCTTC	CSVEEGVKLLYGYTF
TRBV6-2/TRBV6-3	NA	TRBJ2-7	TRBD1	TGTGCCAGCAGTAACCACAGGACAGGGGGAGTCGACGAGCAGTACTTC	CASSNHRTGGVDEQYF
TRBV20-1	few	TRBJ1-2	TRBD1	TGCAGTGCTAGGCAACAGGGGAATGGCTACACCTTC	CSARQQGNGYTF
TRBV7-9	NA	TRBJ2-4	NA	TGTGCCAGCAGCCCCGGGAAGTCTGCCAACATTCAGTACTTC	CASSPGKSANIQYF
TRBV12-3/TRBV12-4	many	TRBJ2-7	NA	TGTGCCAGCAGCCCGCAGCAGGGGACTTACGAGCAGTACTTC	CASSPQQGTYEQYF
TRBV2	few	TRBJ2-4	TRBD2	TGTGCCAGCAGTGAACTAGCGGGGGGCGGGATTAAAAACATTCAGTACTTC	CASSELAGGGIKNIQYF
TRBV27	few	TRBJ2-2	TRBD2	TGTGCCAGCAGTTTGGGTAGCGGGGGGGTCGGGGAGCTGTTTTTT	CASSLGSGGVGELFF
TRBV7-9	NA	TRBJ2-7	NA	TGTGCCAGCAGCTTAGCTCCGGGTCCCAGTAGGCGCGAGCAGTACTTC	CASSLAPGPSRREQYF
TRBV11-2	NA	TRBJ2-2	NA	TGTGCCAGCACCTCCCGAGGGGAGCTGTTTTTT	CASTSRGELFF
TRBV7-9	NA	TRBJ2-7	TRBD2	TGTGCCAGCAGCGTCAACAGCGGGAGCTCCTACGAGCAGTACTTC	CASSVNSGSSYEQYF
TRBV5-1	few	TRBJ2-7	NA	TGCGCCAGCAGCTTGGAGGTACAGCTTTCCGAGCAGTACTTC	CASSLEVQLSEQYF
TRBV15	NA	TRBJ2-7	TRBD1	TGTGCCACCAGCCTAGACAGGGGGGGTTACGAGCAGTACTTC	CATSLDRGGYEQYF
TRBV7-6	NA	TRBJ2-7	NA	TGTGCCAGCAGCTTAGGTACCCCTGGAGGGGAGCAGTACTTC	CASSLGTPGGEQYF
TRBV28	NA	TRBJ1-5	NA	TGTGCCAGCAGGACAACCCAAAATCAGCCCCAGCATTTT	CASRTTQNQPQHF
TRBV7-3	NA	TRBJ2-5	NA	TGTGCCAGCAGCATGGGACCCACCGCGAGGACCCAGTACTTC	CASSMGPTARTQYF
TRBV30	few	TRBJ1-5	NA	TGTGCCTGGAGCACCGGGACCTTGGTGGACGAGAGGCAGCCCCAGCATTTT	CAWSTGTLVDERQPQHF
TRBV9	NA	TRBJ2-1	TRBD2	TGTGCCAGCAGCGTTGGTAGCGGGGGTTACAATGAGCAGTTCTTC	CASSVGSGGYNEQFF
TRBV20-1	NA	TRBJ1-2	NA	TGCAGTGCAACCGGACGAACCGGGGAAGGCTACACCTTC	CSATGRTGEGYTF
TRBV27	NA	TRBJ2-7	TRBD2	TGTGCCAGCAGTCAGCGGGACGGTTCCTACGAGCAGTACTTC	CASSQRDGSYEQYF
TRBV6-1	NA	TRBJ1-2	NA	TGTGCCAGCACCCTAGAAGAGGGATCCGTGGGTGGCTACACCTTC	CASTLEEGSVGGYTF
TRBV29-1	NA	TRBJ1-4	NA	TGCAGCGTGACAGGAACCAATGAAAAACTGTTTTTT	CSVTGTNEKLFF
TRBV24-1	NA	TRBJ2-7	TRBD1	TGTGCCACCAGTGATTTTACTGGGACAGGGGCCTACGAGCAGTACTTC	CATSDFTGTGAYEQYF
TRBV3-1	few	TRBJ2-7	NA	TGTGCCAGCCGTTCTAGGGCAGGGACTCCCTACGAGCAGTACTTC	CASRSRAGTPYEQYF